This T cell receptor (beta chain) was obtained from a study of T cells in Graves' hyperthyroidism and ophthalmopathy (dated by TCRdb to about 2019). Context from the whole study: To identify distinguishing TCR V-J signatures, a discovery cohort of some 99 patients was used, comprising some 45 with Graves' ophthalmopathy and around 57 with stable Graves' hyperthyroidism. TCR Vbeta CDR3 sequencing of approximately 140 peripheral blood samples (fewer than 45 ophthalmopathy, 75 or so hyperthyroidism and 17 progressor patients) is reported in the paper. In six Graves' hyperthyroidism patients, the study also compared T-cell repertoires from thyroid tissue with T-cell repertoires from blood. Prospective prediction of ophthalmopathy was tested in an independent validation cohort consisting of roughly 19 hyperthyroidism patients and some 17 patients who later progressed to ophthalmopathy. Once sampling was done, hyperthyroidism patients were given methimazole at a starting dose of 30 mg daily, whereas ophthalmopathy patients were given high-dose intravenous methylprednisolone. For training and testing, the 80 to 100 patients in the discovery cohort were randomly divided in a 7:3 ratio. Broad study findings and their caveats: Most expanded thyroid clonotypes (frequency above 0.001) were also detected in blood, suggesting blood repertoires may reflect thyroid immune responses. No statistical method was used to fix the sample size in advance, and group allocation was not hidden from the investigators. In validation, the model predicted progression to ophthalmopathy a median of about 6.8 months before onset, with over 55% sensitivity and almost 75% specificity. Ophthalmopathy was separated from stable hyperthyroidism by a 13 V-J signature model, with around 88% sensitivity and about 81% specificity obtained in cross-validation and 80%/75% obtained in testing.

The CDR3 has 14 amino acids, counting the end cysteine and phenylalanine. Only the CDR3 DNA is retained, 42 bases long and in frame from the first base. From a lookup of the germline V gene, CDR1 and CDR2 are SGHTA and FQGNSA. V is clipped by 7 bases and J by 0 bases, and the sequence between their germline boundaries is 12 bases long. As regards this clonotype: Its antigen is still unknown. Nothing much larger sits one base from this clone, and base qualities are not available.

The TCR beta CDR3 regions were amplified from the RNA transcripts. For the first round of RT-PCR on the TCR CDR3, the HTBI primer set was used together with the Qiagen OneStep RT-PCR kit. The libraries were constructed in a second round of multiplex PCR and then size-selected and purified. Sequencing of the libraries was done on an Illumina HiSeq2000 using paired-end 100 bp reads. The study's processing was this. SOAPnuke was used to process the raw data, throwing out any read that contained adapters or uncalled bases, had a mean Phred below 15, or lacked an exact constant-primer or identifier match. High-quality paired reads were merged using COPE v1.2.5, and each unique nucleotide sequence was defined as a clonotype. MiTCR v1.1 was used to align clonotypes to the IMGT TRBV, TRBD and TRBJ reference segments. The analysis included only V-J combinations with a frequency above 0.0001, which together covered 99% to 99.2% of the repertoires. The TCS score was defined as F50 (clonal expansion) divided by E x V (chaos), with BLOSUM62-based TCRdist calculated between CDR3 peptides within each V-J. Welch's t-statistics and random forest reduced several hundred V-J features to about 13, which were used in a naive Bayes classifier (R e1071). The Morisita-Horn index was used to measure how similar the thyroid and blood repertoires were. The raw public reads went through TCRdb reprocessing: fastp at Q25, MiXCR clone calling, in-frame beta chains kept. CDR3 protein sequences are deduplicated, and each keeps its most common genes and DNA. The V and J calls follow TCRdb's processing rather than the paper's. The sample table shows 450,000 to 700,000 distinct CDR3 sequences, and roughly 46% are seen once. The top ten hold around 7.7% of the sample.

A patient counted as having stable Graves' hyperthyroidism if no progression to ophthalmopathy occurred over 18 months of follow-up. Hyperthyroidism patients were newly diagnosed, with disease duration under 2 months, and aged 18 to 65 years. Patients with uncontrolled infections, other autoimmune diseases, pregnancy or lactation were excluded. Diagnoses were established on the basis of clinical symptoms, serum thyroxine and TRAb, thyroid ultrasound, and orbital computed tomography. Total RNA was extracted with Trizol reagent, and quality was checked on an Agilent 2100 Bioanalyzer. Rearrangement joined TRBV7-2 to TRBJ1-2, and perhaps TRBD1 as D gene, on 6 matching bases. This receptor was obtained from a woman aged 18 to 35 with Graves' hyperthyroidism. Sequencing was carried out using peripheral blood or thyroid tissue (not recorded which). The CDR3 has the sequence CASTYGTTNYGYTF. The DNA reads TGTGCCAGCACCTACGGGACAACTAACTATGGCTACACCTTC.